The entry below describes one T cell receptor beta chain. Generated by immunoSEQ multiplex PCR, the TCRdb table keeps only in-frame clones and is missing some. The table lists approximately 980,000 clones, 76% of them singletons. Germline CDR1 is GTSNPN and CDR2 is SVGIG (reference sequence). The CDR3 has 14 residues. V lost 3 bases, J lost 5 bases, and 16 bases lay in between. The sample originates from a study of shared clonotypes between healthy human individuals. Turning to the study itself: The plates for each donor numbered three CD4 naive, three CD4 memory, two CD8 naive and one CD8 memory.

The receptor was derived from a man aged 18 to 35 in good health. The chain joins TRBV30 to TRBJ1-2; D ambiguous. Sequencing was carried out using memory CD4+ T cells sorted from blood. Noted subset: CD45RA-negative fraction. CDR3 bases: TGTGCCTGGAGCTACGCCGCGGCAGCGTATGGCTACACCTTC. This translates into CAWSYAAAAYGYTF.